Sequencing of this T cell receptor (beta chain) was carried out in a study of T cells after yellow fever vaccination. Germline CDR1 reads LGHDT; CDR2 reads YNNKEL (reference sequence). This CDR3 is built from 18 residues. V was clipped by 5 bases and J by 3 bases; unmatched bases: 14. TCRdb reprocessed the 5' RACE reads via MiXCR and lists one record per CDR3 protein. The repertoire holds about 300,000 distinct CDR3 sequences, roughly 9% seen once, with 3% to 3.5% in the top ten. Source: CD4+ T cells sorted from PBMCs, taken 5 days after the yellow fever booster vaccination. V is TRBV3-1 and J is TRBJ2-3; TRBD2 matches at 10 bases. The TCR comes from a man aged 18 to 30 who received the YFV17D yellow fever vaccine. CDR3 sequence (DNA): TGTGCCAGCAGCATCCTACCTTCGAGCGGGGGGGCTACAGATACGCAGTATTTT. As protein: CASSILPSSGGATDTQYF.